This TCR beta chain emerged from a study of T cell changes during pregnancy in multiple sclerosis. Only in-frame clones appear in the TCRdb table, and some are missing; sequencing was by immunoSEQ multiplex PCR. This table holds some 140,000 clones, 90% to 96% found once. The input for sequencing was peripheral blood, taken after pregnancy. The TCR sequence derives from a female donor with multiple sclerosis, enrolled in a pregnancy study.

This CDR3 is CASSLPSGGSYEQYF. CDR3 in DNA: TGTGCCAGCAGCTTGCCTAGCGGGGGTAGCTACGAGCAGTACTTC. The chain joins TRBV5-4 to TRBJ2-7, with 10 bases matching TRBD2. V lost 1 base and J lost 3; bases outside the gene matches: 4. CDR3 length: 15 amino acids. Germline-derived CDR1 and CDR2 are SGHNT and YYREEE (reference sequence).